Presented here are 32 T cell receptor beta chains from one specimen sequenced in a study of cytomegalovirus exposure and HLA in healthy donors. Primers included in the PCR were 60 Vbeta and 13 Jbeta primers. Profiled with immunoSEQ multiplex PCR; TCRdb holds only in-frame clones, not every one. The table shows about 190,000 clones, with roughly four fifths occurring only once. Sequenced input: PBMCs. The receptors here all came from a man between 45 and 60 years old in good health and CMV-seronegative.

CDR3: CASSSASGRAVGWQFF. The DNA of the CDR3 is TGCGCCAGCAGCTCAGCGAGCGGGAGGGCCGTAGGTTGGCAGTTCTTC. The rearrangement links TRBV5-1 to TRBJ2-1; 10 nucleotides agree with TRBD2. Germline loops: CDR1 SGHRS, CDR2 YFSETQ. This CDR3 comprises 16 residues. Trimming cost V 3 bases and J 12 bases; bases outside gene matches: 15.

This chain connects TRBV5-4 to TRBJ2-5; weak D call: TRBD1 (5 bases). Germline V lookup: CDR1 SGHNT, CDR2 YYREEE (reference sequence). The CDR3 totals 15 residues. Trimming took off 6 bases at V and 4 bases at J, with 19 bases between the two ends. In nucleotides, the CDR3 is TGTGCCAGCAACTATGAGGACCAGGGCGGAGAGACCCAGTACTTC. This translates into CASNYEDQGGETQYF. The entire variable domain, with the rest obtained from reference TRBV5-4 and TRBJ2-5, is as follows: ETGVTQSPTHLIKTRGQQVTLRCSSQSGHNTVSWYQQALGQGPQFIFQYYREEENGRGNFPPRFSGLQFPNYSSELNVNALELDDSALYLCASNYEDQGGETQYFGPGTRLLVL.

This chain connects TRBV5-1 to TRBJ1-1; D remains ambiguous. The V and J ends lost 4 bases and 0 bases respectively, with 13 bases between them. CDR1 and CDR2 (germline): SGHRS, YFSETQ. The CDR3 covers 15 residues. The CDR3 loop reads CASSPGAIVNTEAFF. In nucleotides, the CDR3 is TGCGCCAGCAGCCCGGGAGCAATAGTGAACACTGAAGCTTTCTTT.

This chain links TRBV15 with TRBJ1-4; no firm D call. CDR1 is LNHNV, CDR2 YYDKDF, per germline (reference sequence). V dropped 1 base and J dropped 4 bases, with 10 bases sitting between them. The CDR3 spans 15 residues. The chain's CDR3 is CATSRVRGLNEKLFF. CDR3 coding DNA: TGTGCCACCAGCAGAGTACGGGGTCTTAATGAAAAACTGTTTTTT.

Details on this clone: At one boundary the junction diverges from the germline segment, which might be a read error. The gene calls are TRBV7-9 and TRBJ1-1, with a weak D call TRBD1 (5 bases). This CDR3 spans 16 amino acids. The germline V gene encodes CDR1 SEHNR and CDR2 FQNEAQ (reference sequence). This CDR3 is CSSSLGQLTGNTEAFF. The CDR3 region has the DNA TGTTCCAGCAGCTTGGGCCAACTTACAGGGAACACTGAAGCTTTCTTT.

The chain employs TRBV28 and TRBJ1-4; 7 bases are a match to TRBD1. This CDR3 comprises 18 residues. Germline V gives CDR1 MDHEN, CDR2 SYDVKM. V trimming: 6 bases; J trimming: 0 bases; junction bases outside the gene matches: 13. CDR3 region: CASSPPQGWATTNEKLFF. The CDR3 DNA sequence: TGTGCCAGCAGCCCACCACAGGGGTGGGCCACAACTAATGAAAAACTGTTTTTT.

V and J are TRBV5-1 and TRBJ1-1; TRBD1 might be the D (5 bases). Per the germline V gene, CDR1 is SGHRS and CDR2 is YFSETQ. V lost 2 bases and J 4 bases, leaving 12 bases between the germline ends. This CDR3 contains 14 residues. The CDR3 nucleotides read TGCGCCAGCAGCTTCCAGGGTAGGGGCACTGAAGCTTTCTTT. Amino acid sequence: CASSFQGRGTEAFF.

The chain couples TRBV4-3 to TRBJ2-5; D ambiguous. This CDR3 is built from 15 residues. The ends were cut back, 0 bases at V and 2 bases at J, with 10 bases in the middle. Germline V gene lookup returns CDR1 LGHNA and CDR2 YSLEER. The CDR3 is CASSQERRQQETQYF. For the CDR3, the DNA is TGCGCCAGCAGCCAAGAAAGGCGGCAGCAAGAGACCCAGTACTTC.

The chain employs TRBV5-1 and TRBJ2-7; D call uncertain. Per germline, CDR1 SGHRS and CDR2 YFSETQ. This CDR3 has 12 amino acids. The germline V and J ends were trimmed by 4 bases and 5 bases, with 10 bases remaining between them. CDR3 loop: CASSLSRNEQYF. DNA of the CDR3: TGCGCCAGCAGCCTTTCGAGAAACGAGCAGTACTTC.

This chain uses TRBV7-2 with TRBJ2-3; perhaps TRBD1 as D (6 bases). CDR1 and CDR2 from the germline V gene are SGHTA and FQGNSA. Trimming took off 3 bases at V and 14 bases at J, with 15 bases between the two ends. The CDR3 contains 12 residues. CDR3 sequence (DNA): TGTGCCAGCAGCTTCAACGACAGGTTCGGGTATTTT. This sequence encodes CASSFNDRFGYF. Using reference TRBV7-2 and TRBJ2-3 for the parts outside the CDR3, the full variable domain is GAGVSQSPSNKVTEKGKDVELRCDPISGHTALYWYRQSLGQGLEFLIYFQGNSAPDKSGLPSDRFSAERTGGSVSTLTIQRTQQEDSAVYLCASSFNDRFGYFGPGTRLTVL.

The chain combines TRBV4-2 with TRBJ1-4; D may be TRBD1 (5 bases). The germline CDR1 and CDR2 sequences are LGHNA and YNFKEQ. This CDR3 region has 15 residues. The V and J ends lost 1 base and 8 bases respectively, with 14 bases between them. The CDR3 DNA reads TGTGCCAGCAGCCAAGGGACCGCGACAGACGAAAAACTGTTTTTT. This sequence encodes CASSQGTATDEKLFF.

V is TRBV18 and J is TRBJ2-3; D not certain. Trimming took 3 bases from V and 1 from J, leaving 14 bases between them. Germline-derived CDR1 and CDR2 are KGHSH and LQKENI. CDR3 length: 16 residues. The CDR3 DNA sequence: TGTGCCAGCTCACCCATCCGCGTACGCGGCACAGATACGCAGTATTTT. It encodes CASSPIRVRGTDTQYF.

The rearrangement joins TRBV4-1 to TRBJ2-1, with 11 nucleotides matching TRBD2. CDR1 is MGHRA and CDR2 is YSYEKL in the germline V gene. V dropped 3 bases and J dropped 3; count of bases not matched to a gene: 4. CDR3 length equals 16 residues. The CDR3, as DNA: TGCGCCAGCAGCCAGTTCGGGACTAGCGGCTACAATGAGCAGTTCTTC. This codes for CASSQFGTSGYNEQFF.

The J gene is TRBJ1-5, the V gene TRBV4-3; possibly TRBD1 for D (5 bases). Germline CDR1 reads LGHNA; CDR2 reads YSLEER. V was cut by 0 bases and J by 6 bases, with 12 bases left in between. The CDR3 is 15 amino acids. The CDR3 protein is CASSQDRAAGQPQHF. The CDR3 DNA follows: TGCGCCAGCAGCCAAGACAGGGCGGCCGGTCAGCCCCAGCATTTT.

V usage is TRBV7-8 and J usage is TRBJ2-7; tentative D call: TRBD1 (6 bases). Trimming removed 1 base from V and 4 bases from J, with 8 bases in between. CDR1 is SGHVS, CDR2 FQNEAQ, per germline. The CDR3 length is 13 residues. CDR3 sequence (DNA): TGTGCCAGCAGCTTAGGGGGGCGATACGAGCAGTACTTC. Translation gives CASSLGGRYEQYF.

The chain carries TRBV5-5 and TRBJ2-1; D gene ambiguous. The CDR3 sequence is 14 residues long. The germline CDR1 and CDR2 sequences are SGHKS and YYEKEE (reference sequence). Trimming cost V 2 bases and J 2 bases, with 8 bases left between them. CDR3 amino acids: CASSFQVPYNEQFF. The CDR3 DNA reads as TGTGCCAGCAGCTTTCAGGTTCCCTACAATGAGCAGTTCTTC.

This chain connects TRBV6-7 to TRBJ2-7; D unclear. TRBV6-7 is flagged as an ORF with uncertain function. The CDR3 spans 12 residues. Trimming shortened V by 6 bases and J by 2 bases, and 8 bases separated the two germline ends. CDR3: CASSNSPYEQYF. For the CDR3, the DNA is TGTGCCAGCAGCAACAGTCCCTACGAGCAGTACTTC.

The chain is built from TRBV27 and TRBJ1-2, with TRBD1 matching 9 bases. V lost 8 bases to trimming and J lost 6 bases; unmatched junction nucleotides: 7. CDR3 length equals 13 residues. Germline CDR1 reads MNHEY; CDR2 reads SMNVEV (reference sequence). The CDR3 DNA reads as TGTGCCAGCTGGGACAGGGAACGGAATGGCTACACCTTC. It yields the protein CASWDRERNGYTF.

The CDR3 here is CASSPYVGLAGIEQYF. The CDR3 DNA sequence: TGTGCCAGCAGCCCATATGTAGGACTAGCGGGGATCGAGCAGTACTTC. The genes are TRBV9 and TRBJ2-7, with 12 bases matching TRBD2. V was pared by 4 bases and J by 6 bases, with 11 bases of the junction left unmatched. CDR3 length equals 16 residues. Germline CDR1 is SGDLS and CDR2 is YYNGEE. Combining the CDR3 with reference TRBV9 and TRBJ2-7 gives the whole variable domain DSGVTQTPKHLITATGQRVTLRCSPRSGDLSVYWYQQSLDQGLQFLIQYYNGEERAKGNILERFSAQQFPDLHSELNLSSLELGDSALYFCASSPYVGLAGIEQYFGPGTRLTVT.

The chain's CDR3 is CASSLDGTGLGNTIYF. In nucleotides, the CDR3 is TGCGCCAGCAGCTTGGACGGGACAGGGTTGGGAAACACCATATATTTT. V gene TRBV5-1 combines with J gene TRBJ1-3; 9 bases agree with TRBD1. CDR3 length: 16 residues. Germline V CDR1 and CDR2: SGHRS, YFSETQ. With V trimmed by 0 bases and J by 4 bases, 5 bases remained unmatched.

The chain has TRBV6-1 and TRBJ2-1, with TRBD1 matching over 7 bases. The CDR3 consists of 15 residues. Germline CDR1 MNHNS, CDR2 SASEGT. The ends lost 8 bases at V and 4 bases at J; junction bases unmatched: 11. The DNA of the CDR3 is TGTGCCAGCTACGCATCGACAGGGAATTACAATGAGCAGTTCTTC. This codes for CASYASTGNYNEQFF.

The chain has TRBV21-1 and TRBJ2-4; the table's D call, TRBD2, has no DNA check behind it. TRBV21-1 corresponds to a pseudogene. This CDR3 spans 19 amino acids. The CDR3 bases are TGTGCCAGCAGGAAAGAGGAGTGGCAGCCAGCCCGTTGGGTAAACATTCAGTACTTC. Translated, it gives CASRKEEWQPARWVNIQYF.

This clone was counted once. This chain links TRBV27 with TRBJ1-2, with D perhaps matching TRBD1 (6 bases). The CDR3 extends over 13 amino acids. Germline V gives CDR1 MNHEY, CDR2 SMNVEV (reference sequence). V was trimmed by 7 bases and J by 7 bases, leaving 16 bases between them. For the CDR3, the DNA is TGTGCCAGCAAGACGGGGGGGGCGCGTGGCTACACCTTC. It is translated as CASKTGGARGYTF.

The CDR3: CSVEQTAGGYTF. CDR3 coding DNA: TGCAGCGTTGAACAGACGGCGGGGGGCTACACCTTC. The rearrangement uses TRBV29-1 and TRBJ1-2; no firm D call. The germline V gene encodes CDR1 SQVTM and CDR2 ANQGSEA. The CDR3 covers 12 residues. The V end was cut by 2 bases, the J end by 8 bases, with 12 bases between. Full variable domain (remainder filled in from reference TRBV29-1 and TRBJ1-2): SAVISQKPSRDICQRGTSLTIQCQVDSQVTMMFWYRQQPGQSLTLIATANQGSEATYESGFVIDKFPISRPNLTFSTLTVSNMSPEDSSIYLCSVEQTAGGYTFGSGTRLTVV.

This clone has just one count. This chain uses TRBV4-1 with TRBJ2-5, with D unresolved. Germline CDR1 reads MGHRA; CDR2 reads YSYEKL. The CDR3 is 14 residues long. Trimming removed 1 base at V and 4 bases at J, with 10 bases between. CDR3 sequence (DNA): TGCGCCAGCAGCCAAGTTCCAGGCCGAGAGACCCAGTACTTC. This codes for CASSQVPGRETQYF.

CDR3 nucleotides: TGTGCCAGCAGCCAGACAGGGAATGGAAACACCATATATTTT. Translated, it gives CASSQTGNGNTIYF. The chain couples TRBV6-6 to TRBJ1-3; TRBD1 matches at 7 bases. CDR3 length equals 14 residues. Per the germline V gene, CDR1 is MNHNY and CDR2 is SVGAGI (reference sequence). The V gene end was trimmed by 6 bases and the J gene end by 3 bases; junction bases not matched to a gene: 5.

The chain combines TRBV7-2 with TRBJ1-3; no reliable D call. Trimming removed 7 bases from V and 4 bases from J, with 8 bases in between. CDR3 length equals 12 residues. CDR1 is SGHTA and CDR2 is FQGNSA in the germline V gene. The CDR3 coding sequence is TGTGCCAGCACCTCCCTAGGAAACACCATATATTTT. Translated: CASTSLGNTIYF.

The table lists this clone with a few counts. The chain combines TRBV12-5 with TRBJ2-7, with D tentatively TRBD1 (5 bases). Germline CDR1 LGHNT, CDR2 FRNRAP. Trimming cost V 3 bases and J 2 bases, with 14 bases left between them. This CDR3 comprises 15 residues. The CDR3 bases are TGTGCTAGTGGTTTAGGGGTCGGAGTCGCCTACGAGCAGTACTTC. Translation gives CASGLGVGVAYEQYF.

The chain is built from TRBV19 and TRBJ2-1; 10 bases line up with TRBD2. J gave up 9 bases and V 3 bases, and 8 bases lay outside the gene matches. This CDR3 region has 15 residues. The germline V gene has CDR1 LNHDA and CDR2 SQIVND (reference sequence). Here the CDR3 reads CASSIPGLARGEQFF. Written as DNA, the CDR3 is TGTGCCAGTAGTATCCCGGGACTAGCGAGAGGTGAGCAGTTCTTC.

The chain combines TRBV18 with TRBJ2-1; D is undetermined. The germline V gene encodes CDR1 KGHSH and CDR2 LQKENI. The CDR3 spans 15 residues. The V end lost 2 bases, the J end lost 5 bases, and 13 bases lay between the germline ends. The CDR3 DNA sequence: TGTGCCAGCTCACCAATTTCCCCAAGCAACAATGAGCAGTTCTTC. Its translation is CASSPISPSNNEQFF. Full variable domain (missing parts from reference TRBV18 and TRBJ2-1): NAGVMQNPRHLVRRRGQEARLRCSPMKGHSHVYWYRQLPEEGLKFMVYLQKENIIDESGMPKERFSAEFPKEGPSILRIQQVVRGDSAAYFCASSPISPSNNEQFFGPGTRLTVL.

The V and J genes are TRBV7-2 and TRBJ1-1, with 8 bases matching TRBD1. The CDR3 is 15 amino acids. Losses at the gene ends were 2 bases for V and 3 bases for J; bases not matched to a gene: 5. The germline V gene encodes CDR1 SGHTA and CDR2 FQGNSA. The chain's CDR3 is CASSLTRQGHTEAFF. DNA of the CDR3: TGTGCCAGCAGCTTAACCAGACAGGGGCACACTGAAGCTTTCTTT.

The DNA of the CDR3 is TGTGCCAGCAGCTGGCAGGGATGGGACACCGGGGAGCTGTTTTTT. As protein: CASSWQGWDTGELFF. The chain is built from TRBV7-9 and TRBJ2-2; possibly TRBD1 for D (5 bases). This CDR3 is 15 amino acids long. CDR1 is SEHNR and CDR2 is FQNEAQ in the germline V gene (reference sequence). Trimming cost V 4 bases and J 3 bases, with 12 bases left between them.